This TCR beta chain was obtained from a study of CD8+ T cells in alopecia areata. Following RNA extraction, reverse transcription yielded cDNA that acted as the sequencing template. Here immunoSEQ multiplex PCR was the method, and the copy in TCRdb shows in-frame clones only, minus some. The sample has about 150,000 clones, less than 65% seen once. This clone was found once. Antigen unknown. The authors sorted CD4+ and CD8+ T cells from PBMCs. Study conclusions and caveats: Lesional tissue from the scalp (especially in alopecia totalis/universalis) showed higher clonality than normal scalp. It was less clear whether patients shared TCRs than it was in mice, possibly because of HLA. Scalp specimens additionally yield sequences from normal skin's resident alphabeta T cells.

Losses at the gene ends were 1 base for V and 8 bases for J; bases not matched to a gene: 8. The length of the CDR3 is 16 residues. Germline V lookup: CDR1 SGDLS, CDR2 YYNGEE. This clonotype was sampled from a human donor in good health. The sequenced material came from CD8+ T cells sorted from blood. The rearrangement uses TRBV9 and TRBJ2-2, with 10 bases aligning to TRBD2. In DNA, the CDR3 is TGTGCCAGCAGCGTACAAGCGGGAGGGCTCACGGGGGAGCTGTTTTTT. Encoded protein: CASSVQAGGLTGELFF.